This T cell receptor (beta chain) originates from a study of blood T cell repertoires in COVID-19. Germline V gene sequence: CDR1 SQVTM, CDR2 ANQGSEA. This CDR3 comprises 15 residues. The ends lost 4 bases at V and 2 bases at J; junction bases unmatched: 7. Generated by immunoSEQ multiplex PCR, the TCRdb table keeps only in-frame clones and is missing some. The table has approximately 110,000 clones, 85% seen once; the top ten hold about 13%. The clonotype originates from a human donor in a cohort sampled during active COVID-19. The sequencing sample was made of peripheral blood. The rearrangement joins TRBV29-1 to TRBJ1-4; TRBD1 matches at 7 bases. The CDR3 reads CSVGRSGGTNEKLFF. CDR3 coding DNA: TGCAGCGTTGGACGATCAGGGGGGACTAATGAAAAACTGTTTTTT.